This note documents a single TCR beta chain sequence. The sample comes from a study of T cell changes during pregnancy in multiple sclerosis. Losses at the gene ends were 7 bases for V and 6 bases for J; bases not matched to a gene: 8. Germline V gene data show CDR1 as SGHVS and CDR2 as FNYEAQ. The CDR3 length is 13 residues. Assay used: immunoSEQ multiplex PCR; TCRdb lists only in-frame clones, some missing. The table lists 20,000 to 25,000 clones, approximately 90% of them singletons. The sequence came from a female donor with multiple sclerosis, enrolled in a pregnancy study. The sequences come from CD4+ T cells from peripheral blood mononuclear cells, collected in the third trimester of pregnancy. This chain connects TRBV7-6 to TRBJ2-7, with TRBD2 matching 8 bases. CDR3 sequence (DNA): TGTGCCAGCACCCAATCACGGGGGGGCGAGCAGTACTTC. Translation gives CASTQSRGGEQYF.